What follows describes a single T cell receptor beta chain. No antigen is known for it. The data originate from a study of T-cell reconstitution after alpha-beta-depleted transplantation in children. Study outcomes and limitations: The origin of alpha-beta T cells about two months after transplant was reportedly several hundred expanded graft clones.

This CDR3 comprises 17 residues. Deletions cut 5 bases from V and 1 base from J, with 17 bases between. CDR1 and CDR2 (germline): SGHTA, FQGNSA. Construction of the TCRbeta library involved unique molecular identifiers. One entry per CDR3 protein results from TCRdb running MiXCR on the PCR reads. The table includes about 640,000 distinct CDR3 sequences, around 13% detected once. The chain recombines TRBV7-2 with TRBJ2-2, with unresolved D. This sample comprised PBMCs, mostly from graft donor cells, obtained 360 days after TCRalphabeta/CD19-depleted stem cell transplant. The receptor's source is a male patient younger than 18 who had a stem cell transplant for acute myeloid leukemia, so the T cells may come from the graft donor. CDR3 coding DNA: TGTGCCAGCAGCCCTAGGCCGGTGCGGCTGAACACCGGGGAGCTGTTTTTT. It is translated as CASSPRPVRLNTGELFF.